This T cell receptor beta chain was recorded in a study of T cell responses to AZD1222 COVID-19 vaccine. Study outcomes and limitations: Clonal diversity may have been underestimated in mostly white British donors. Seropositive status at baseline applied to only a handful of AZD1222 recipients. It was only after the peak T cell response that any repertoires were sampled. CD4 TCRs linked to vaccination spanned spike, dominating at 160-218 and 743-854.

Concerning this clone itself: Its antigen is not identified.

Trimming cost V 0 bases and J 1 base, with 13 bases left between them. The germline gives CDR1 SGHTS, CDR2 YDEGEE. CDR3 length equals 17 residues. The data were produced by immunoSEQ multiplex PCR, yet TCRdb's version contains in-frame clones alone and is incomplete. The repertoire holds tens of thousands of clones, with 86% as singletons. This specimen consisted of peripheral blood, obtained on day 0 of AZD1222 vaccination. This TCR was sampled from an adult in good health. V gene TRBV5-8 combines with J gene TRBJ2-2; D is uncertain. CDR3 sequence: CASSLVSTALNTGELFF. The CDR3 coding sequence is TGTGCCAGCAGCTTGGTGTCTACAGCCTTGAACACCGGGGAGCTGTTTTTT.